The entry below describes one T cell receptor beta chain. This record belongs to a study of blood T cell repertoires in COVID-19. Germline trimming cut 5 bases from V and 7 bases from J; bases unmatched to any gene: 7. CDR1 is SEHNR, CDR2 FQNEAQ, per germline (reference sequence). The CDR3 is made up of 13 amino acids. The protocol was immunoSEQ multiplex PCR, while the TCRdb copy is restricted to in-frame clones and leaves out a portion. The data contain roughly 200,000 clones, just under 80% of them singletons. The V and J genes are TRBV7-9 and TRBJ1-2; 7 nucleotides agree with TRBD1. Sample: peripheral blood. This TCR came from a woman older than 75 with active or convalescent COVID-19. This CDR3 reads CASSTGVASGYTF. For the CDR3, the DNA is TGTGCCAGCAGCACAGGGGTGGCGTCTGGCTACACCTTC.